These 27 T cell receptor beta chains were all obtained from the same sample, sequenced in a study of T cells in Graves' hyperthyroidism and ophthalmopathy. Researchers amplified the TCR beta CDR3 regions from RNA transcripts. Initially, a first-round RT-PCR of the TCR CDR3 employed the HTBI primer set. TCRdb analysed the multiplex PCR reads with MiXCR anew, one entry per CDR3 protein. Here the sample spans about 400,000 distinct CDR3 sequences, about 13% being singletons. The sample consisted of blood. Receptors originate from a woman aged 18-30 years with Graves' hyperthyroidism.

This clonotype was counted many times. The gene calls are TRBV20-1 and TRBJ1-1; tentatively, D is TRBD1 (5 bases). The V end lost 7 bases, the J end lost 4 bases, and 13 bases lay between the germline ends. This CDR3 region has 12 residues. CDR1 is DFQATT and CDR2 is SNEGSKA in the germline V gene (reference sequence). This chain's CDR3 is CSVAAGSTEAFF. CDR3 nucleotides: TGCAGTGTTGCGGCAGGGAGCACTGAAGCTTTCTTT.

Many counts were recorded for this clonotype. The CDR3 DNA follows: TGCGCCAGCAGCTGGGAGCCTCCGGGTACCGGGAACTATGGCTACACCTTC. It yields the protein CASSWEPPGTGNYGYTF. J is TRBJ1-2 and V is TRBV5-1, with D uncertain. Germline-derived CDR1 and CDR2 are SGHRS and YFSETQ. The CDR3 covers 17 residues. With 3 bases removed from V and 2 bases from J, the gap between germline ends came to 20 bases.

V and J are TRBV6-2 or TRBV6-3 and TRBJ2-7; possibly TRBD2 for D (7 bases). This CDR3 region has 17 residues. CDR1 and CDR2 from the germline V gene are MNHEY and SVGEGT. The germline V and J ends were trimmed by 2 bases and 0 bases, with 17 bases remaining between them. CDR3 nucleotide sequence: TGTGCCAGCAGTTACCTGTTTGAGGGGGGGAACTCCTACGAGCAGTACTTC. Protein product: CASSYLFEGGNSYEQYF.

Many counts were recorded for this clonotype. The chain links TRBV20-1 to TRBJ1-2; tentative D call: TRBD1 (6 bases). The CDR3 sequence is 13 residues long. Germline lookup yields CDR1 DFQATT and CDR2 SNEGSKA (reference sequence). The germline V and J ends were trimmed by 3 bases and 4 bases, with 12 bases remaining between them. CDR3 loop: CSARPTGPYGYTF. CDR3 bases: TGCAGTGCTAGGCCGACAGGCCCCTATGGCTACACCTTC.

This clonotype has a count of ten or more. The chain couples TRBV12-3 or TRBV12-4 to TRBJ2-2; D may be TRBD1 (6 bases). This CDR3 is built from 13 residues. V was clipped by 6 bases and J by 5 bases, with 10 bases between them. DNA for the CDR3: TGTGCCAGCAGCCCCCAGGGGACCGGGGAGCTGTTTTTT. Its protein is CASSPQGTGELFF.

This clonotype was seen a few times. This chain links TRBV19 with TRBJ1-2, with D perhaps TRBD1 (5 bases). With 3 bases removed from V and 8 bases from J, the gap between germline ends came to 10 bases. CDR3 length: 12 residues. CDR1 is LNHDA, CDR2 SQIVND, per germline (reference sequence). As DNA, the CDR3 is TGTGCCAGTAGTATCGGGGCTGCGGGCTACACCTTC. It codes for CASSIGAAGYTF.

For this clonotype: This may stem from a read error, because a much larger clone lies one nucleotide away. It is likely a read error, because the conserved phenylalanine at the end of the CDR3 is missing. The rearrangement uses TRBV6-2 or TRBV6-3 and TRBJ2-2; 7 bases fit TRBD1. J was trimmed by 2 bases and V by 6 bases; bases with no gene match: 9. In germline, CDR1 is MNHEY, CDR2 SVGEGT. This CDR3 is 16 amino acids long. CDR3 in amino acids: CASRISGQHNTGELFL. The CDR3, as DNA: TGTGCCAGCAGAATTTCGGGACAGCACAACACCGGGGAGCTGTTTCTT.

Ten or more counts support this clonotype. V gene TRBV2 combines with J gene TRBJ2-3; possibly TRBD2 for D (6 bases). The germline V and J ends were trimmed by 10 bases and 2 bases, with 10 bases remaining between them. CDR1 SNHLY and CDR2 FYNNEI come from the germline V gene. The CDR3 has 12 residues. The CDR3 bases are TGTGCCATCCCGGGAGACACAGATACGCAGTATTTT. Its protein product is CAIPGDTDTQYF. Together with reference TRBV2 and TRBJ2-3, the CDR3 gives the full variable domain: EPEVTQTPSHQVTQMGQEVILRCVPISNHLYFYWYRQILGQKVEFLVSFYNNEISEKSEIFDDQFSVERPDGSNFTLKIRSTKLEDSAMYFCAIPGDTDTQYFGPGTRLTVL.

In this sample, this clonotype turned up many times. The rearrangement uses TRBV20-1 and TRBJ2-3, with 10 bases matching TRBD2. With V trimmed by 1 base and J by 4 bases, 8 bases remained unmatched. The CDR3 is 16 amino acids. The V gene's germline CDR1 is DFQATT and CDR2 SNEGSKA (reference sequence). DNA for the CDR3: TGCAGTGCTAGAGCAGGGAGCGGGGGGGCCTCAGATACGCAGTATTTT. Protein product: CSARAGSGGASDTQYF.

In its sample, this clonotype was seen many times. This rearrangement joins TRBV29-1 to TRBJ2-1; D not resolved. The CDR3 is made up of 13 amino acids. The germline V gene encodes CDR1 SQVTM and CDR2 ANQGSEA. The CDR3 reads CIPFWVLDNEQFF. CDR3 coding DNA: TGCATCCCGTTTTGGGTTCTGGACAATGAGCAGTTCTTC.

The J gene is TRBJ2-1, the V gene TRBV28; D not certain. The CDR3 is 10 residues long. Between the trimmed V and J ends, which lost 3 bases and 10 bases, there was a span of 4 bases. Germline CDR1 MDHEN, CDR2 SYDVKM. CDR3 in DNA: TGTGCCAGCAGTTTCCGCGAGCAGTTCTTC. Its translation is CASSFREQFF. Full variable domain (remainder filled in from reference TRBV28 and TRBJ2-1): DVKVTQSSRYLVKRTGEKVFLECVQDMDHENMFWYRQDPGLGLRLIYFSYDVKMKEKGDIPEGYSVSREKKERFSLILESASTNQTSMYLCASSFREQFFGPGTRLTVL.

As DNA, the CDR3 is TGTGCCAGTAGTATAGCACCGTCCGAGCAGTACTTC. Translation: CASSIAPSEQYF. The rearrangement links TRBV19 to TRBJ2-7; D ambiguous. This CDR3 region has 12 residues. V lost 1 base and J lost 6, with 7 bases in between. Looked up from germline, CDR1 is LNHDA and CDR2 is SQIVND (reference sequence). The variable domain in full, with the rest retrieved from reference TRBV19 and TRBJ2-7, is DGGITQSPKYLFRKEGQNVTLSCEQNLNHDAMYWYRQDPGQGLRLIYYSQIVNDFQKGDIAEGYSVSREKKESFPLTVTSAQKNPTAFYLCASSIAPSEQYFGPGTRLTVT.

This clonotype was seen repeatedly, ten times or more. The genes are TRBV30 and TRBJ1-2, with D perhaps TRBD1 (6 bases). Germline lookup yields CDR1 GTSNPN and CDR2 SVGIG (reference sequence). V was clipped by 1 base and J by 4 bases, with 10 bases between them. This CDR3 is 13 amino acids long. The CDR3 DNA reads TGTGCCTGGAGTGAGGGGGAAACCTATGGCTACACCTTC. Protein product: CAWSEGETYGYTF.

The rearrangement uses TRBV11-3 and TRBJ2-2; D is possibly TRBD1 (5 bases). Per the germline V gene, CDR1 is SGHNT and CDR2 is YENEEA. Deletions cut 1 base from V and 1 base from J, with 13 bases between. CDR3 length: 17 residues. CDR3 residues: CASSLGITGMNTGELFF. As DNA, the CDR3 is TGTGCCAGCAGCTTAGGGATCACAGGAATGAACACCGGGGAGCTGTTTTTT.

This clonotype was seen repeatedly, ten times or more. The chain links TRBV2 to TRBJ2-7, with 10 nucleotides matching TRBD2. The CDR3 covers 14 residues. V lost 2 bases and J lost 7; bases outside the gene matches: 5. The germline gives CDR1 SNHLY, CDR2 FYNNEI. The CDR3 DNA reads TGTGCCAGCAGTGAACTAGCGGGAGTACGAGAGCAGTACTTC. Translating it yields CASSELAGVREQYF.

The chain uses TRBV5-1 and TRBJ2-3; the D gene is possibly TRBD2 (6 bases). V lost 0 bases and J 4 bases, leaving 15 bases between the germline ends. The germline V gene has CDR1 SGHRS and CDR2 YFSETQ. The CDR3 covers 16 residues. The CDR3 nucleotides are TGCGCCAGCAGCTTGGGGGCTAGCGCTTTAGCAGATACGCAGTATTTT. Amino acid sequence: CASSLGASALADTQYF. Full variable domain (missing parts from reference TRBV5-1 and TRBJ2-3): KAGVTQTPRYLIKTRGQQVTLSCSPISGHRSVSWYQQTPGQGLQFLFEYFSETQRNKGNFPGRFSGRQFSNSRSEMNVSTLELGDSALYLCASSLGASALADTQYFGPGTRLTVL.

This chain uses TRBV7-2 with TRBJ2-5; D is uncertain. Germline V CDR1 and CDR2: SGHTA, FQGNSA. The CDR3 covers 13 residues. V lost 0 bases and J 5 bases, leaving 7 bases between the germline ends. The CDR3 is CASSLASRETQYF. CDR3 DNA: TGTGCCAGCAGCTTAGCATCCAGGGAGACCCAGTACTTC. Full variable domain (remainder filled in from reference TRBV7-2 and TRBJ2-5): GAGVSQSPSNKVTEKGKDVELRCDPISGHTALYWYRQSLGQGLEFLIYFQGNSAPDKSGLPSDRFSAERTGGSVSTLTIQRTQQEDSAVYLCASSLASRETQYFGPGTRLLVL.

This clonotype was counted ten times or more. The chain's CDR3 is CSAPKRDEQYF. The CDR3 DNA is TGCAGTGCCCCAAAGAGAGACGAGCAGTACTTC. J is TRBJ2-7 and V is TRBV20-1; no clear D. V was pared by 6 bases and J by 5 bases, with 11 bases between. The CDR3 is 11 amino acids. Germline V lookup: CDR1 DFQATT, CDR2 SNEGSKA (reference sequence).

There are many counts of this clonotype. This chain joins TRBV12-3 or TRBV12-4 and TRBJ1-6; 10 bases agree with TRBD1. The junction had 5 bases not matched to a gene; V was cut back by 6 bases and J by 9 bases. The CDR3 is 14 amino acids. For the CDR3, the DNA is TGTGCCAGCAGCCCGGGACAGGGGCGTTCACCCCTCCACTTT. Amino acid sequence: CASSPGQGRSPLHF.

This clonotype was counted a few times. The genes are TRBV6-1 and TRBJ2-1; 8 nucleotides match TRBD2. Per germline, CDR1 MNHNS and CDR2 SASEGT. V dropped 5 bases and J dropped 2; count of bases not matched to a gene: 8. This CDR3 spans 16 amino acids. The CDR3 protein is CASSSAKAGAYNEQFF. The CDR3 coding sequence is TGTGCCAGCAGTTCCGCTAAAGCGGGGGCCTACAATGAGCAGTTCTTC.

This clonotype was observed many times. The chain carries TRBV6-1 and TRBJ1-1, with a tentative D call TRBD1 (6 bases). The CDR3 spans 13 residues. Trimming stripped 8 bases from V and 4 bases from J, with 14 bases between. Per germline, CDR1 MNHNS and CDR2 SASEGT. CDR3 nucleotides: TGTGCCAGCTCGGGGGGGCGAGGCACTGAAGCTTTCTTT. Translating gives CASSGGRGTEAFF.

This clonotype was seen many times. The chain couples TRBV5-1 to TRBJ1-1; TRBD1 is a possible D gene (5 bases). Deletions cut 4 bases from V and 5 bases from J, with 15 bases between. The CDR3 consists of 14 residues. Germline V CDR1 and CDR2: SGHRS, YFSETQ. This CDR3 reads CASSTGQGWTEAFF. CDR3 coding DNA: TGCGCCAGCAGCACTGGTCAGGGCTGGACTGAAGCTTTCTTT.

This clonotype has more than one count but fewer than ten. The V and J genes are TRBV19 and TRBJ2-5, with 8 positions matching TRBD1. Germline V CDR1 and CDR2: LNHDA, SQIVND (reference sequence). The CDR3 is 14 amino acids. The V gene end was trimmed by 5 bases and the J gene end by 4 bases; junction bases not matched to a gene: 6. DNA for the CDR3: TGTGCCAGTAGTTCGTCAGGGGGCGGAGAGACCCAGTACTTC. Protein sequence: CASSSSGGGETQYF.

This clonotype showed up many times. The chain has TRBV6-4 and TRBJ1-4; D ambiguous. Germline V gene lookup returns CDR1 MRHNA and CDR2 SNTAGT. There are 15 residues in the CDR3. V lost 0 bases and J lost 8, with 13 bases in between. The CDR3 loop is CASSDSPGGEEKLFF. DNA of the CDR3: TGTGCCAGCAGTGACTCGCCGGGTGGGGAGGAAAAACTGTTTTTT.

This chain connects TRBV4-3 to TRBJ1-1; unclear D gene. Looked up from germline, CDR1 is LGHNA and CDR2 is YSLEER. The CDR3 contains 14 residues. V was shortened by 0 bases and J by 2 bases, with 7 bases between the two germline ends. CDR3 sequence reads: CASSQEWVNTEAFF. The DNA of the CDR3 is TGCGCCAGCAGCCAAGAATGGGTAAACACTGAAGCTTTCTTT.

This clonotype has a count of ten or more. The genes are TRBV3-1 and TRBJ2-2; D gene unclear. The CDR3 is made up of 15 amino acids. Germline CDR1 is LGHDT and CDR2 is YNNKEL (reference sequence). V lost 2 bases, J lost 1 base, and 8 bases lay in between. The CDR3 DNA is TGTGCCAGCAGCCAAATGGCCGGGAACACCGGGGAGCTGTTTTTT. It translates to CASSQMAGNTGELFF.

The sample holds many counts of this clonotype. This sequence joins TRBV28 and TRBJ1-5, with 7 bases aligning to TRBD1. J was trimmed by 7 bases and V by 4 bases; bases with no gene match: 10. The length of the CDR3 is 15 residues. Germline CDR1 and CDR2: MDHEN and SYDVKM. This CDR3 is CASSSRSGGSQPQHF. In nucleotides, the CDR3 is TGTGCCAGCAGTTCCAGATCAGGGGGAAGCCAGCCCCAGCATTTT.